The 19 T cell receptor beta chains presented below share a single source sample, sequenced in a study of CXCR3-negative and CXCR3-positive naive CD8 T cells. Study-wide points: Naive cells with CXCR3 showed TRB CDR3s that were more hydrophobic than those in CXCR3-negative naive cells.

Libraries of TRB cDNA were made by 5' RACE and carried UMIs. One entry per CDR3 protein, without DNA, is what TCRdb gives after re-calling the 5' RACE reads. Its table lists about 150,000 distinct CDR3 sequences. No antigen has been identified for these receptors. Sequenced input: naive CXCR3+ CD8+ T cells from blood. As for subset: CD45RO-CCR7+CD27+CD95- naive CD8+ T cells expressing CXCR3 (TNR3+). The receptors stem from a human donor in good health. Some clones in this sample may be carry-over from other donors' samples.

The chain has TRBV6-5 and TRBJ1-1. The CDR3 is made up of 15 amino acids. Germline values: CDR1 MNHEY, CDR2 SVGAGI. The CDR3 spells CASSYSQLGNTEAFF.

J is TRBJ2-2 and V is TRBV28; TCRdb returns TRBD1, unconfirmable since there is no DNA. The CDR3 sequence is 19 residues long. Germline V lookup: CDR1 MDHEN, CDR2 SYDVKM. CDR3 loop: CASSLLRTATHLNTGELFF.

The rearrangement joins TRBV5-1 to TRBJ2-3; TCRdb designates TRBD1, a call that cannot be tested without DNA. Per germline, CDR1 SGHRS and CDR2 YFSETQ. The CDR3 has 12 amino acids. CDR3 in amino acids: CASSPPTDTQYF.

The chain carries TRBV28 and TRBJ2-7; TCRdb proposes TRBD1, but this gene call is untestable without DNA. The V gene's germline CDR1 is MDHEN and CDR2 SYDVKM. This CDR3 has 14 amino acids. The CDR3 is CASRGTAGSYEQYF.

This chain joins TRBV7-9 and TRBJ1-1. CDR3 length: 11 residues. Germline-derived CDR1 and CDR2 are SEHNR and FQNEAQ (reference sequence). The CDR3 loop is CASSLGGEAFF.

CDR3 sequence: CSATSSSYNEQFF. The chain carries TRBV29-1 and TRBJ2-1. Germline V gene data show CDR1 as SQVTM and CDR2 as ANQGSEA. CDR3 length: 13 residues.

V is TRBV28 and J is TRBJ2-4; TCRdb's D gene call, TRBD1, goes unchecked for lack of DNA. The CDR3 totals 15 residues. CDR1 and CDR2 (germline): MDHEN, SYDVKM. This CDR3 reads CASSENREAKNIQYF. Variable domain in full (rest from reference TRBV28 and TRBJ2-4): DVKVTQSSRYLVKRTGEKVFLECVQDMDHENMFWYRQDPGLGLRLIYFSYDVKMKEKGDIPEGYSVSREKKERFSLILESASTNQTSMYLCASSENREAKNIQYFGAGTRLSVL.

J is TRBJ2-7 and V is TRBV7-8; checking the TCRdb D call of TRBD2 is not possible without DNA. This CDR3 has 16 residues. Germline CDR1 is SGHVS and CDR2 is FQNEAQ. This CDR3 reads CASSLLITRERIEQYF.

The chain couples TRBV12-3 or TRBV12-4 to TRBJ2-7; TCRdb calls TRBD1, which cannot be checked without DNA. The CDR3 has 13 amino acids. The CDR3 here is CASSETDSYEQYF.

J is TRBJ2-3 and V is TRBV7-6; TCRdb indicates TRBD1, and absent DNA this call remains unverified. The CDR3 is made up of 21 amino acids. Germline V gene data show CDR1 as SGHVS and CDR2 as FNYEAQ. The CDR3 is CASSFASSWGGPGGLTDTQYF. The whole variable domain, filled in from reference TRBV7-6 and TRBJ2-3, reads GAGVSQSPRYKVTKRGQDVALRCDPISGHVSLYWYRQALGQGPEFLTYFNYEAQQDKSGLPNDRFSAERPEGSISTLTIQRTEQRDSAMYRCASSFASSWGGPGGLTDTQYFGPGTRLTVL.

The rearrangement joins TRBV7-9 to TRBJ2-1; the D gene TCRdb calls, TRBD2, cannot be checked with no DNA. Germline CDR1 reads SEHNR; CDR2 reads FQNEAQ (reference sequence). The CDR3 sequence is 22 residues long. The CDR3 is CASSSALLGLAGGLSSYNEQFF.

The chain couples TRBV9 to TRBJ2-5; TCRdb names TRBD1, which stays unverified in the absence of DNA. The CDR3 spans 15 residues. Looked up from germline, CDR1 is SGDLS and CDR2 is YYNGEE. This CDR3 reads CASSVEDRAKETQYF.

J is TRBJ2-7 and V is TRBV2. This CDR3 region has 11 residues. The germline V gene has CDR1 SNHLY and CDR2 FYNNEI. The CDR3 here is CASGYAYEQYF.

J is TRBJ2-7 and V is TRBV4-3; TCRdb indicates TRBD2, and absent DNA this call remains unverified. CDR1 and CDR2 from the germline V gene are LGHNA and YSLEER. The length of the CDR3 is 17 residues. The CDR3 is CASSQDAPSGASYEQYF.

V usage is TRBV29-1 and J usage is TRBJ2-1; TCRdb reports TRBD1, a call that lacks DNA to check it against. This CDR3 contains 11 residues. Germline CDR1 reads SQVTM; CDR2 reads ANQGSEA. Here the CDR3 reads CSVGGTDEQFF.

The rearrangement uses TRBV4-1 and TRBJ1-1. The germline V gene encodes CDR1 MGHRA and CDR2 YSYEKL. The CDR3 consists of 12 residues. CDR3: CASSWTNGEAFF.

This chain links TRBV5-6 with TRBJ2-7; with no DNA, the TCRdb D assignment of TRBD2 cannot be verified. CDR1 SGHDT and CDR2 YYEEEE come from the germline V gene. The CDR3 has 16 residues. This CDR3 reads CASSDIVAGGPDEQYF.

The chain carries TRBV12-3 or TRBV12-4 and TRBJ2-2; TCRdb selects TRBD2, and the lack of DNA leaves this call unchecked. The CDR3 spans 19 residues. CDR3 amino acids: CASSSGTSSPLSNTGELFF.

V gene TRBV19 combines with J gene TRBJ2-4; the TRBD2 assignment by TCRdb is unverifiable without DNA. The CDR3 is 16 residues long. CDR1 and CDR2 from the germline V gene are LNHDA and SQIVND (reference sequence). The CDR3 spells CASSANLAGARDIQYF.